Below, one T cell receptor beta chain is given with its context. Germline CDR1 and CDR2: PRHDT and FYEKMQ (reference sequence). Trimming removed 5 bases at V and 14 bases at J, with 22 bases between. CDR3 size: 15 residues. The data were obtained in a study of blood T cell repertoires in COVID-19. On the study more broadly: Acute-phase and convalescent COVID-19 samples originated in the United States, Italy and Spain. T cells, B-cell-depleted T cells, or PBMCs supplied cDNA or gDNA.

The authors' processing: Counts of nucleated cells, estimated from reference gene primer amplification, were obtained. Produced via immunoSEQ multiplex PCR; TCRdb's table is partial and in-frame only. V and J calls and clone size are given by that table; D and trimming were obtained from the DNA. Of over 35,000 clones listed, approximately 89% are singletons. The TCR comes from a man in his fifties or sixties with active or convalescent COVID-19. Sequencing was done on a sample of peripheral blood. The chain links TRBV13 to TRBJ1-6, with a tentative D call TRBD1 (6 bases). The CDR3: CASSMRQAVRFSLHF. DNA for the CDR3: TGTGCCAGCAGCATGAGACAGGCGGTCAGGTTTTCCCTCCACTTT.